The entry below describes one T cell receptor (beta chain). Its antigen is unknown. One entry per CDR3 protein, called by TCRdb with MiXCR from the 5' RACE reads. The sample has approximately 120,000 distinct CDR3 sequences; approximately 15% are singletons. These data belong to a study of early T cells in non-severe SARS-CoV-2 infection. Findings and limits, study-wide: Matches to VDJdb favored anti-spike CD8 responses and missed private and CD4 specificities.

This CDR3 region has 15 residues. Per germline, CDR1 KGHSH and CDR2 LQKENI. V shed 7 bases and J 4 bases; nucleotides not matched to a gene: 7. This chain joins TRBV18 and TRBJ2-1, with 10 bases identical to TRBD2. The receptor comes from an adult who was a healthcare worker with PCR-confirmed SARS-CoV-2 infection or an uninfected control (not recorded which). The sample comprised whole blood. CDR3 protein: CASLRGTSDYNEQFF. CDR3 nucleotides: TGTGCCAGCTTACGGGGGACTAGCGATTACAATGAGCAGTTCTTC.